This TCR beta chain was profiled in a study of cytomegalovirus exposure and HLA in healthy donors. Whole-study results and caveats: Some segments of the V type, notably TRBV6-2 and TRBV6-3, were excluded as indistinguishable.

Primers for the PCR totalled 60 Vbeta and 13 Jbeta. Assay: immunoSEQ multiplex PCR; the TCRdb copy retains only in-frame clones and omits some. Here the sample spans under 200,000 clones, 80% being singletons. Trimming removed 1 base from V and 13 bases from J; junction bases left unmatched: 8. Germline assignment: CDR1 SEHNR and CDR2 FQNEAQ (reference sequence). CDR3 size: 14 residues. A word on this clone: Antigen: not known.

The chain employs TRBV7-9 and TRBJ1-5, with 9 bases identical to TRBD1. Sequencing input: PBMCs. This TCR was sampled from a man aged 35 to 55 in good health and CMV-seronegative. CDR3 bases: TGTGCCAGCAGCTTAGAGGGACAGGGTCCCAAGCAGCATTTT. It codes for CASSLEGQGPKQHF. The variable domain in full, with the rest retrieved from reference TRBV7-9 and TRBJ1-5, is DTGVSQNPRHKITKRGQNVTFRCDPISEHNRLYWYRQTLGQGPEFLTYFQNEAQLEKSRLLSDRFSAERPKGSFSTLEIQRTEQGDSAMYLCASSLEGQGPKQHFGDGTRLSIL.